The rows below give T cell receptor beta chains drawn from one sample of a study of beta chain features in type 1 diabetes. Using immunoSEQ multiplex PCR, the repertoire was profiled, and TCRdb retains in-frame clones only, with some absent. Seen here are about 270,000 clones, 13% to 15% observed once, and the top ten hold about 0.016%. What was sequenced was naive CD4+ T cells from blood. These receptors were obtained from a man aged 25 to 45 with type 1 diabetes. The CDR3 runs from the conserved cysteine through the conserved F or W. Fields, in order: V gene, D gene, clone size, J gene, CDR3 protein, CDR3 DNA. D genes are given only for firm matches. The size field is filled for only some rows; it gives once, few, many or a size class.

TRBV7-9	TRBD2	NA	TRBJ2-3	CASSPSTGTSGTDTQYF	TGTGCCAGCAGCCCATCCACCGGGACTAGCGGCACAGATACGCAGTATTTT
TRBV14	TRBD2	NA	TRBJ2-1	CASSQFLGLTLNEQFF	TGTGCCAGCAGCCAATTTTTGGGACTAACCCTCAATGAGCAGTTCTTC
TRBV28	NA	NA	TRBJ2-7	CASSYRSNEQYF	TGTGCCAGCAGTTATAGGAGCAACGAGCAGTACTTC
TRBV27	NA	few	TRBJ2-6	CASSGSSAGANVLTF	TGTGCCAGCAGCGGTTCTAGTGCCGGGGCCAACGTCCTGACTTTC
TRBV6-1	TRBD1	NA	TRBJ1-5	CASRGTGLQPQHF	TGTGCCAGCAGAGGGACAGGGCTTCAGCCCCAGCATTTT
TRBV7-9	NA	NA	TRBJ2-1	CASTQRRANEQFF	TGTGCCAGCACCCAAAGGAGGGCAAATGAGCAGTTCTTC
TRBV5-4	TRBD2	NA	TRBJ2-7	CASSSPGTSGYEQYF	TGTGCCAGCAGCTCGCCCGGGACTAGCGGCTACGAGCAGTACTTC
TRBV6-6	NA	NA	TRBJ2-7	CASSYPLAGEQYF	TGTGCCAGCAGTTACCCACTAGCCGGCGAGCAGTACTTC
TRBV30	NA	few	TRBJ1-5	CAWSNRVGQPQHF	TGTGCCTGGTCAAACAGGGTGGGACAGCCCCAGCATTTT
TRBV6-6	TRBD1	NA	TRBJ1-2	CASSYAGQIYTF	TGTGCCAGCAGTTACGCGGGACAGATCTACACCTTC
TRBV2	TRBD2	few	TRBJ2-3	CASRISGRSSSTDTQYF	TGTGCCAGCAGGATTAGCGGGAGGTCCTCTAGCACAGATACGCAGTATTTT